This entry lists 5 T cell receptor beta chains sequenced from one sample in a study of low-dose radiotherapy and immunotherapy resistance in tumors. Both TCRalpha and TCRbeta chains were reverse transcribed with V-gene-specific primers. The authors ran around 20 PCR cycles to amplify TCRs with a constant-region primer and V-primer adapter. TCRdb re-analysed the reads in MiXCR, keeping a single row per CDR3 protein. The data contain tens of thousands of distinct CDR3 sequences, around 17% of them seen just once; the ten biggest clones take up approximately 1.5%. The time point is: after trial treatment. Treatment here: LDRT plus nivolumab, ipilimumab, low-dose cyclophosphamide and aspirin (RACIN trial). The specimen comprised PBMCs, sampled after low-dose radiotherapy plus immunotherapy. These receptors were collected from a male donor with prostate cancer.

This clonotype has at least ten counts. The rearrangement uses TRBV28 and TRBJ2-3; 7 positions match TRBD1. V was clipped by 6 bases and J by 2 bases; unmatched bases: 8. Germline loops: CDR1 MDHEN, CDR2 SYDVKM. This CDR3 has 15 amino acids. The CDR3 reads CASRFLQGTTDTQYF. The DNA for the CDR3 is TGTGCCAGCAGATTCTTACAGGGGACCACAGATACGCAGTATTTT.

Regarding this clonotype: The junction shows a germline mismatch at one end, possibly a read error. Written as DNA, the CDR3 is TGTGCCAGCAGCTCAGCGTCAACAGAGAATGAAAAACCGTTTTTT. This gives the protein CASSSASTENEKPFF. This chain connects TRBV7-9 to TRBJ1-4; D is undetermined. The germline CDR1 and CDR2 sequences are SEHNR and FQNEAQ (reference sequence). This CDR3 is built from 15 residues.

This clonotype has at least ten counts. The chain links TRBV28 to TRBJ2-5, with D tentatively TRBD2 (6 bases). The CDR3 has 14 amino acids. Germline lookup yields CDR1 MDHEN and CDR2 SYDVKM. With 3 bases removed from V and 2 bases from J, the gap between germline ends came to 10 bases. The CDR3 bases are TGTGCCAGCAGTTTTAGCGGCGGGCAAGAGACCCAGTACTTC. It specifies CASSFSGGQETQYF.

This clonotype was observed once. This is likely an artifact of a read error, given a far larger clone one base away. V is TRBV27 and J is TRBJ2-1; 7 bases align to TRBD2. Germline assignment: CDR1 MNHEY and CDR2 SMNVEV (reference sequence). Trimming removed 5 bases from V and 8 bases from J; junction bases left unmatched: 12. This CDR3 comprises 15 residues. The CDR3 loop reads CASSHFAGALHEQFF. The CDR3 DNA reads as TGTGCCAGCAGTCATTTCGCGGGAGCTTTACATGAGCAGTTCTTC.

This clonotype was counted ten times or more. V gene TRBV5-5 combines with J gene TRBJ1-4; TRBD1 might be the D (6 bases). This CDR3 spans 19 amino acids. With 0 bases removed from V and 0 bases from J, the gap between germline ends came to 18 bases. The germline V gene encodes CDR1 SGHKS and CDR2 YYEKEE (reference sequence). The CDR3 here is CASSLEDRTFAATNEKLFF. The CDR3 DNA reads as TGTGCCAGCAGCTTGGAGGACAGAACGTTCGCCGCAACTAATGAAAAACTGTTTTTT.